The 8 T cell receptor beta chains below all came from one sample that was sequenced in a study of blood T cell repertoires in COVID-19. TCRdb's table, derived via immunoSEQ multiplex PCR, lists solely in-frame clones and lacks some. The table records 100,000 to 150,000 clones, almost 70% of them present only once. The specimen was peripheral blood. Receptors were obtained from a woman between 70 and 85 years old with acute or convalescent COVID-19.

The chain joins TRBV29-1 to TRBJ1-1; D is undetermined. V was trimmed by 4 bases and J by 8 bases, leaving 11 bases between them. This CDR3 region has 11 residues. Germline lookup yields CDR1 SQVTM and CDR2 ANQGSEA. The CDR3 sequence: CSVGEIHEAFF. The CDR3 region has the DNA TGCAGCGTTGGGGAGATTCACGAAGCTTTCTTT.

J is TRBJ2-5 and V is TRBV28; perhaps TRBD1 as D (6 bases). CDR1 MDHEN and CDR2 SYDVKM come from the germline V gene. The CDR3 spans 16 residues. Deletions cut 3 bases from V and 1 base from J, with 15 bases between. The CDR3 DNA is TGTGCCAGCAGTTTTTTCCTACAGGGCTCCCAAGAGACCCAGTACTTC. Translation gives CASSFFLQGSQETQYF.

V usage is TRBV5-4 and J usage is TRBJ2-1; tentative D call: TRBD1 (6 bases). Germline V lookup: CDR1 SGHNT, CDR2 YYREEE (reference sequence). This CDR3 spans 15 amino acids. V dropped 6 bases and J dropped 8 bases, with 21 bases sitting between them. CDR3 DNA sequence: TGTGCCAGCAACGGACGGACAGATGCGAAAGATGAGCAGTTCTTC. Its protein product is CASNGRTDAKDEQFF. The variable domain in full, with the rest retrieved from reference TRBV5-4 and TRBJ2-1, is ETGVTQSPTHLIKTRGQQVTLRCSSQSGHNTVSWYQQALGQGPQFIFQYYREEENGRGNFPPRFSGLQFPNYSSELNVNALELDDSALYLCASNGRTDAKDEQFFGPGTRLTVL.

The V and J genes are TRBV4-1 and TRBJ2-3; 11 bases are a match to TRBD2. This CDR3 spans 17 amino acids. Germline V gives CDR1 MGHRA, CDR2 YSYEKL. V lost 4 bases to trimming and J lost 6 bases; unmatched junction nucleotides: 12. The CDR3 loop is CASSPRTILAGADTQYF. In DNA, the CDR3 is TGCGCCAGCAGCCCCCGAACCATACTAGCGGGAGCCGATACGCAGTATTTT.

This clone showed up just a few times. This chain connects TRBV25-1 to TRBJ2-7, with D tentatively TRBD2 (6 bases). V was clipped by 6 bases and J by 6 bases, with 18 bases between them. Germline CDR1 reads MGHDK; CDR2 reads SYGVNS. The CDR3 is 14 residues long. The CDR3 loop reads CASRYGAGTAEQYF. The CDR3 DNA sequence: TGTGCCAGCAGGTACGGGGCCGGGACTGCCGAGCAGTACTTC.

V and J are TRBV2 and TRBJ2-7; maybe TRBD2 (6 bases). V lost 4 bases to trimming and J lost 3 bases, with 13 bases between them. In germline, CDR1 is SNHLY, CDR2 FYNNEI. This CDR3 has 14 residues. The CDR3 DNA is TGTGCCAGCAGTGCTACGGGGGTAAGCTACGAGCAGTACTTC. It is translated as CASSATGVSYEQYF.

The chain is built from TRBV5-1 and TRBJ1-6; D remains unclear. Trimming pared 0 bases from V and 0 bases from J, leaving 7 bases between. The CDR3 length is 16 residues. CDR1 is SGHRS, CDR2 YFSETQ, per germline. The CDR3 sequence: CASSLDEASYNSPLHF. The CDR3 DNA reads as TGCGCCAGCAGCTTGGATGAGGCCTCCTATAATTCACCCCTCCACTTT.

The gene calls are TRBV19 and TRBJ2-5, with no clear D. This CDR3 spans 12 amino acids. Germline CDR1 is LNHDA and CDR2 is SQIVND (reference sequence). V lost 4 bases to trimming and J lost 2 bases, with 5 bases between them. Here the CDR3 reads CASSTGQETQYF. The CDR3 DNA is TGTGCCAGTAGTACCGGGCAAGAGACCCAGTACTTC.